This entry is about one T cell receptor beta chain. Recent vaccinations or acute infections were absent in the healthy HIV-negative adult donors. In replicate PCRs of sorted subsets, 150 to 200 ng DNA, approximately 30,000 T cell genomes, was used. The protocol was immunoSEQ multiplex PCR, while the TCRdb copy is restricted to in-frame clones and leaves out a portion. Counted here are roughly 2,300,000 clones, 85% to 95% occurring once; the ten biggest clones make up roughly 0.34%. This record belongs to a study of shared clonotypes between healthy human individuals. Study at large: Contributing individuals were two females and a few males aged 18 to 49.

CDR3 length: 15 amino acids. Trimming pared 2 bases from V and 2 bases from J, leaving 12 bases between. Germline lookup yields CDR1 SGHTA and CDR2 FQGNSA. The sequence came from a man in his late teens or twenties in good health. Some clones in this sample may be carry-over from other donors' samples. The chain has TRBV7-2 and TRBJ1-1; D ambiguous. Sequencing was performed on naive CD4+ T cells from PBMCs. Subset reported: CD45RA+ positively selected. The DNA for the CDR3 is TGTGCCAGCAGCTTATCCAGAACACCCAACACTGAAGCTTTCTTT. Protein product: CASSLSRTPNTEAFF.